Listed below are T cell receptor beta chains from one sample, sequenced in a study of OX40 agonist ivuxolimab in advanced cancers. TCRdb's copy holds only in-frame clones and misses some; the assay was immunoSEQ multiplex PCR. The sample shows some 58,000 clones, 88% of them seen only once. This sample comprised CD4+ or CD8+ T cells sorted from blood, obtained in a trial of the OX40 agonist ivuxolimab. All receptors come from an adult with an advanced solid tumor such as melanoma, head and neck, liver or kidney cancer. CDR3s leave out the opening cysteine and the closing phenylalanine or tryptophan. Fields, in order: V gene, J gene, CDR3 protein.

TRBV27	TRBJ1-2	ASSSRMGPAGNGYT
TRBV19	TRBJ2-2	ASFPGGVDTGELF
TRBV6-6	TRBJ2-7	ASSYSRGRSYEQY
TRBV28	TRBJ2-7	ASSLVVTSGQPYYEQY
TRBV28	TRBJ2-7	ASSLRTGRAFTYEQY
TRBV19	TRBJ2-1	ASSRLAGESYNEQF
TRBV7-8	TRBJ2-1	ASSLRRDRANEQF
TRBV9	TRBJ1-1	ASSVGGQGFTEAF
TRBV28	TRBJ2-5	ASSLSNGGVETQY
TRBV28	TRBJ2-3	ASSLGGTDTQY
TRBV19	TRBJ2-5	ASSRTPGTDLETQY
TRBV19	TRBJ2-4	ASATGNRRSKY
TRBV4-3	TRBJ2-2	ASSQDRASGATGELF
TRBV27	TRBJ2-7	ASSLGTGYGSYEQY
TRBV7-2	TRBJ2-7	ASSIEDSEQY
TRBV28	TRBJ2-6	ASSFPGPGANVLT
TRBV6-7	TRBJ1-5	ASRNGRDRGRQPQH
TRBV11-1	TRBJ2-1	ATIAKGGYNEQF